This T cell receptor (beta chain) was retrieved from a study of cytomegalovirus exposure and HLA in healthy donors. Method: immunoSEQ multiplex PCR; TCRdb's copy keeps in-frame clones and lacks some. The repertoire holds approximately 200,000 clones, around nine tenths seen once, with about 0.95% in the top ten. As to this clone: Its antigen remains unknown.

Whole-study findings and limits: With high specificity and sensitivity, the classifier reportedly diagnosed cytomegalovirus status. The study designated roughly 160 TCR beta chains cytomegalovirus-associated. According to a subsequent analysis, TCR clusters identified in the first cohort showed a tendency to co-occur across the approximately 120 validation repertoires. The dataset shows that most TCR sequences were rare, while some public TCRs occurred in many donors.

The receptor comes from a woman younger than 35 in good health and CMV-seronegative. The specimen was PBMCs.

CDR3 sequence: CASSSETGDTEAFF. The CDR3 DNA reads TGCGCCAGCAGCTCCGAGACAGGAGACACTGAAGCTTTCTTT. The V call is TRBV5-1, the J call TRBJ1-1; D is possibly TRBD1 (6 bases). CDR3 length equals 14 residues. V was clipped by 3 bases and J by 3 bases, with 12 bases between them. Looked up from germline, CDR1 is SGHRS and CDR2 is YFSETQ.